Each of the 15 T cell receptor beta chains below was sequenced from the same sample in a study of blood T cells in healthy people across ages. The authors ran a second PCR of about 6 to 11 cycles using a sample-barcoded 5' primer and a J-beta primer mix. TCRdb fed the 5' RACE reads into MiXCR, producing one record per CDR3 protein. The sample includes about 1.4 million distinct CDR3 sequences, approximately 60% of them seen just once. The sequencing input was blood. The receptors derive from a man in his late teens or twenties in good health.

The chain carries TRBV5-1 and TRBJ2-5; 10 nucleotides agree with TRBD2. There are 16 residues in the CDR3. Germline V gene data show CDR1 as SGHRS and CDR2 as YFSETQ. After removal of 4 bases from V and 4 bases from J, the junction contained 10 bases not matched to a gene. The CDR3 DNA reads TGCGCCAGCAGCGAGCAGGCTAGCGGGAGTCTAGAGACCCAGTACTTC. This codes for CASSEQASGSLETQYF. Full variable domain (missing parts from reference TRBV5-1 and TRBJ2-5): KAGVTQTPRYLIKTRGQQVTLSCSPISGHRSVSWYQQTPGQGLQFLFEYFSETQRNKGNFPGRFSGRQFSNSRSEMNVSTLELGDSALYLCASSEQASGSLETQYFGPGTRLLVL.

The chain recombines TRBV9 with TRBJ1-4; D unclear. V was pared by 2 bases and J by 7 bases, with 12 bases between. Germline V lookup: CDR1 SGDLS, CDR2 YYNGEE. The CDR3 is 14 residues long. The CDR3 is CASSVGSGREKLFF. CDR3 DNA: TGTGCCAGCAGCGTCGGCAGTGGACGTGAAAAACTGTTTTTT. The variable domain in full, completed from reference TRBV9 and TRBJ1-4, reads DSGVTQTPKHLITATGQRVTLRCSPRSGDLSVYWYQQSLDQGLQFLIQYYNGEERAKGNILERFSAQQFPDLHSELNLSSLELGDSALYFCASSVGSGREKLFFGSGTQLSVL.

This clonotype was counted many times. The chain uses TRBV27 and TRBJ2-1; 7 bases agree with TRBD2. With V trimmed by 6 bases and J by 8 bases, 7 bases remained unmatched. This CDR3 is built from 13 residues. Germline V gene sequence: CDR1 MNHEY, CDR2 SMNVEV (reference sequence). CDR3 DNA sequence: TGTGCCAGCAGAGGGAGGGCGAAGCATGAGCAGTTCTTC. As protein: CASRGRAKHEQFF.

This clonotype was found a few times. CDR3 sequence reads: CASSGAGGLVYNEQFF. CDR3 nucleotides: TGTGCCAGCAGTGGGGCCGGAGGGTTAGTTTACAATGAGCAGTTCTTC. V gene TRBV25-1 combines with J gene TRBJ2-1; D might be TRBD2 (6 bases). Germline CDR1 is MGHDK and CDR2 is SYGVNS. CDR3 length equals 16 residues. V was clipped by 4 bases and J by 4 bases, with 17 bases between them.

The chain is built from TRBV2 and TRBJ1-1; possibly TRBD1 for D (5 bases). The V gene lost 0 bases and the J gene lost 2 bases, with 13 bases spanning the gap. The V gene's germline CDR1 is SNHLY and CDR2 FYNNEI. The length of the CDR3 is 16 residues. This CDR3 is CASSEALSGLNTEAFF. CDR3 sequence (DNA): TGTGCCAGCAGTGAAGCGCTTTCGGGGCTAAACACTGAAGCTTTCTTT.

The rearrangement joins TRBV11-2 to TRBJ2-1, with 10 bases lining up with TRBD2. The germline CDR1 and CDR2 sequences are SGHAT and FQNNGV. This CDR3 contains 20 residues. Trimming cost V 1 base and J 15 bases; bases outside gene matches: 27. The CDR3 sequence: CASSLGRFQGIAGGPDALFF. CDR3 DNA: TGTGCCAGCAGCTTAGGGCGGTTCCAGGGAATAGCGGGGGGCCCGGACGCTCTGTTCTTC.

This clonotype occurred a few times. J is TRBJ1-1 and V is TRBV7-9; D remains unclear. V lost 3 bases and J lost 1, with 6 bases in between. There are 13 residues in the CDR3. Germline assignment: CDR1 SEHNR and CDR2 FQNEAQ (reference sequence). The CDR3 reads CASSFLENTEAFF. The CDR3 nucleotides read TGTGCCAGCAGCTTCCTCGAGAACACTGAAGCTTTCTTT.

The V gene is TRBV6-6, the J gene TRBJ2-7; 9 bases map to TRBD2. The J segment lost 4 bases and the V segment lost 7 bases, leaving 5 bases of the junction unmatched. The CDR3 sequence is 13 residues long. Germline CDR1 is MNHNY and CDR2 is SVGAGI (reference sequence). The CDR3 sequence: CASNPLAGYEQYF. In DNA, the CDR3 is TGTGCCAGCAACCCCCTAGCGGGATACGAGCAGTACTTC.

The table lists this clonotype with a few counts. The chain carries TRBV27 and TRBJ2-3; 8 positions agree with TRBD2. The CDR3 extends over 15 amino acids. Germline assignment: CDR1 MNHEY and CDR2 SMNVEV (reference sequence). V lost 3 bases, J lost 2 bases, and 4 bases stayed unmatched. The CDR3 loop reads CASSFNGRATDTQYF. The CDR3 region has the DNA TGTGCCAGCAGTTTTAACGGGAGGGCCACAGATACGCAGTATTTT.

This clonotype was observed a few times. This chain links TRBV11-2 with TRBJ2-1, with 14 bases fitting TRBD2. Unmatched junction bases numbered 9, after V lost 5 bases and J lost 6 bases. The CDR3 spans 17 residues. Per germline, CDR1 SGHAT and CDR2 FQNNGV. CDR3 protein: CASSKARLAGGINEQFF. The CDR3 DNA sequence: TGTGCCAGCAGCAAAGCTCGACTAGCGGGGGGGATCAATGAGCAGTTCTTC.

The V call is TRBV7-6, the J call TRBJ1-2, with 7 bases aligning to TRBD1. The CDR3 extends over 17 amino acids. The junction had 14 bases not matched to a gene; V was cut back by 5 bases and J by 2 bases. Germline values: CDR1 SGHVS, CDR2 FNYEAQ. The CDR3 here is CASSPASTGALNYGYTF. DNA for the CDR3: TGTGCCAGCAGCCCCGCGAGCACAGGGGCTCTGAACTATGGCTACACCTTC.

The CDR3 DNA follows: TGCGCCAGCAGCCCCGAGTGGTTTACCTACGAGCAGTACTTC. Its translation is CASSPEWFTYEQYF. This chain uses TRBV4-1 with TRBJ2-5; D remains unclear. The end of the DNA fits TRBJ2-7 better, so the J call may be wrong. CDR3 length equals 14 residues. Germline lookup yields CDR1 MGHRA and CDR2 YSYEKL.

Remarks on this clonotype: Its ends do not fully match the called genes, so a read error is possible. The V gene is TRBV7-9, the J gene TRBJ2-1, with 9 bases aligning to TRBD1. Germline V gene lookup returns CDR1 SEHNR and CDR2 FQNEAQ (reference sequence). The CDR3 contains 16 residues. The CDR3 DNA sequence: TGTGTCAGCAGCCCTAAGGGGACAGGGTCATACAATGAGCAGTTCTTC. Protein sequence: CVSSPKGTGSYNEQFF.

The genes are TRBV20-1 and TRBJ2-1, with D possibly being TRBD2 (5 bases). Germline V gene lookup returns CDR1 DFQATT and CDR2 SNEGSKA (reference sequence). The CDR3 is made up of 13 amino acids. The ends were cut back, 6 bases at V and 10 bases at J, with 19 bases in the middle. The DNA for the CDR3 is TGCAGTGCGAATCGCGGGTACTCCTACGAGCAGTTCTTC. Its translation: CSANRGYSYEQFF.

The gene calls are TRBV7-9 and TRBJ2-7; D is unclear. This CDR3 contains 13 residues. CDR1 and CDR2 from the germline V gene are SEHNR and FQNEAQ (reference sequence). The V end was cut by 5 bases, the J end by 7 bases, with 15 bases between. CDR3 protein: CASSPPSILEQYF. The CDR3 nucleotides are TGTGCCAGCAGCCCACCCTCGATTCTGGAGCAGTACTTC.